Detailed here is one TCR beta chain. The antigen it binds to is not known. No quality values exist for individual bases; no much larger clone is one base distant. These data come from a study of shared T cell receptors in the human thymus listed by TCRdb under 2021. Concerning the study at large: The study examined how the human thymus generates shared, self-reactive T-cell receptor alpha chains.

The library was built by means of the immunoSEQ multiplex PCR assay. TCRdb took over this immuneACCESS table, retaining in-frame rearrangements with V and J assigned. Such tables are incomplete; in checked studies, under half of the missing clones stem from an unresolved V gene, and the remainder is unexplained. The sample table records some 700,000 clones; 85% to 90% of these occur just once. 0.0085% to 0.012% of the sample is held by the ten biggest clonotypes. Spanning cysteine to phenylalanine, the CDR3 consists of 9 amino acids. Only the CDR3 portion is preserved as DNA: 27 bases, with reading frame beginning at the first base. V is clipped by 4 bases and J by 14 bases, and the sequence between their germline boundaries is 8 bases long. CDR1 and CDR2 are drawn from the germline V gene (reference sequence): SGHKS, YYEKEE. The same sample was also studied in work on human thymus T cells. From that second study: In Finland, the donors were immunologically healthy infants who were having open corrective cardiac surgery for congenital heart defects. Thymus tissue was obtained as surgical resects removed during corrective cardiac surgery. V and J gene segment usage appeared biased in both thymic and peripheral blood repertoires. Highly overlapping thymic TCR repertoires among unrelated individuals were reported in the related research. TCR alpha and beta repertoires from roughly eight infant thymus samples and four related peripheral blood samples were characterized in the study. Donor ages ranging from about 6 to 250 days were recorded, and more than 5 male and a couple of female infants were included in the cohort. Thymocytes were released mechanically from tissue and stored at -70 °C as pellets of about 9-32 million cells. A QIAsymphony instrument was used to extract genomic DNA from the frozen cell pellets. The immunoSEQ multiplex PCR assay was used to amplify the TCRB and TCRAD loci from a standardized quantity of quality-controlled genomic DNA. Amplicons spanned the V(D)J region at a length sufficient to cover the CDR3 and identify V and J genes. The commercial immunoSEQ service was used to sequence amplicons on an Illumina platform. Primer bias and sequencing errors were corrected as previously described, and TCRAD and TCRB were defined on the basis of the IMGT database. The repertoires were analysed using immunoSEQ Analyzer 3.0 and VDJTools for basic statistics, V/J segment usage, diversity estimates, rarefaction and pairwise overlap. To estimate diversity, the Chao1, ChaoE, Efron-Thisted, Shannon and inverse Simpson indices were applied, and diversity was also estimated on datasets down-sampled to the smallest sample. Repertoire overlap was determined by strict matching of CDR3 nucleotide sequence, V gene and J gene, and Jaccard-based multidimensional scaling clustering was applied. On average, thymus samples gave 750,000 to 950,000 unique TCRB clonotypes, whereas blood samples gave 80,000 to 85,000.

This chain joins TRBV5-5 to TRBJ2-3, with TRBD2 tentatively as D gene (6 bases match). The receptor was isolated from a boy under two years old with a congenital heart defect. Donor details come from another sample of the same person, matched by shared clones. Source material: thymocytes. The CDR3 reads as follows: CASSPGRYF. The bases read TGTGCCAGCAGCCCCGGGAGGTATTTT. With all but the CDR3 taken from the reference TRBV5-5 and TRBJ2-3 genes, the full variable domain is: DAGVTQSPTHLIKTRGQQVTLRCSPISGHKSVSWYQQVLGQGPQFIFQYYEKEERGRGNFPDRFSARQFPNYSSELNVNALLLGDSALYLCASSPGRYFGPGTRLTVL.